This T cell receptor beta chain was documented in a study of CXCR3-negative and CXCR3-positive naive CD8 T cells. Naive CD8+ T cells were CD45RO-CCR7+CD27+CD95-. Turning to this clonotype: Its antigen is undetermined.

Study-wide points: TCR strength was inferred from TRB CDR3 properties, while surface CD5 was comparable between naive subsets. CXCR3-positive naive cells had TRB CDR3s that were more hydrophobic than CXCR3-negative naive cells had. Naive cells used TRBV-TRBJ genes in much the same way whether CXCR3-negative or CXCR3-positive; memory cells did not.

The CDR3 totals 16 residues. Germline-derived CDR1 and CDR2 are SGHRS and YFSETQ. It was by 5' RACE with UMI labels that the TRB cDNA libraries were prepared. TCRdb re-called the 5' RACE reads and shows each CDR3 protein once, DNA omitted. In all, the sample yields around 96,000 distinct CDR3 sequences. This clonotype was sampled from a human donor in good health. Some clones in this sample may be carry-over from other donors' samples. Source material: naive CXCR3- CD8+ T cells from blood. The subset here: CD45RO-CCR7+CD27+CD95- naive CD8+ T cells lacking CXCR3 (TNR3-). The rearrangement uses TRBV5-1 and TRBJ2-7; TCRdb selects TRBD1, and the lack of DNA leaves this call unchecked. CDR3 amino acids: CASSLGQGTYTYEQYF.